These 5 T cell receptor beta chains were sequenced from one sample in a study of blood T cell repertoires in COVID-19. Using immunoSEQ multiplex PCR, the repertoire was profiled, and TCRdb retains in-frame clones only, with some absent. The sample has some 130,000 clones; almost 80% are singletons. Sample: peripheral blood. These TCRs come from a man aged 60-69 years who had recovered from COVID-19.

The rearrangement uses TRBV5-8 and TRBJ2-7, with TRBD1 identical over 10 bases. This CDR3 contains 13 residues. J lost 7 bases, V lost 4 bases, and 5 bases had no gene match. Per germline, CDR1 SGHTS and CDR2 YDEGEE. CDR3 nucleotide sequence: TGTGCCAGCAGCGGCGACAGGGGGCGGGAGCAGTACTTC. Translation gives CASSGDRGREQYF.

This clone occurred a few times. The V and J genes are TRBV6-2 or TRBV6-3 and TRBJ1-1; TRBD1 is a possible D gene (6 bases). Germline V CDR1 and CDR2: MNHEY, SVGEGT. The germline V and J ends were trimmed by 0 bases and 5 bases, with 19 bases remaining between them. This CDR3 contains 17 residues. CDR3 in amino acids: CASSYSIVRGARTEAFF. The CDR3 DNA follows: TGTGCCAGCAGTTACTCGATAGTTCGGGGGGCGAGGACTGAAGCTTTCTTT.

This chain uses TRBV5-1 with TRBJ2-7, with D tentatively TRBD2 (6 bases). The V gene's germline CDR1 is SGHRS and CDR2 YFSETQ. The CDR3 contains 14 residues. V gave up 4 bases and J gave up 0 bases, with 11 bases separating them. This CDR3 reads CASSGGAFSYEQYF. As DNA, the CDR3 is TGCGCCAGCAGCGGCGGGGCTTTCTCCTACGAGCAGTACTTC.

The V gene is TRBV5-1, the J gene TRBJ2-7, with 7 nucleotides matching TRBD1. This CDR3 comprises 15 residues. The germline CDR1 and CDR2 sequences are SGHRS and YFSETQ. V was pared by 3 bases and J by 0 bases, with 6 bases of the junction left unmatched. The CDR3 reads CASSWGTDSSYEQYF. Written as DNA, the CDR3 is TGCGCCAGCAGCTGGGGGACAGATAGCTCCTACGAGCAGTACTTC.

V gene TRBV6-2 or TRBV6-3 combines with J gene TRBJ2-5; TRBD2 matches 9 bases. Unmatched junction bases numbered 6, after V lost 6 bases and J lost 4 bases. Looked up from germline, CDR1 is MNHEY and CDR2 is SVGEGT. The CDR3 consists of 14 residues. CDR3 nucleotides: TGTGCCAGCAGCCTCGGACTAGCGAGAGAGACCCAGTACTTC. The encoded protein is CASSLGLARETQYF.